These 25 T cell receptor beta chains were sequenced from one sample in a study of lymphopenia after photon versus proton radiotherapy. The table came from immunoSEQ multiplex PCR; TCRdb's copy has only in-frame clones and leaves some out. Counted here are 75,000 to 95,000 clones, 80% to 90% occurring once; the ten biggest clones make up 1.3% to 1.5%. The specimen was peripheral blood, collected from a patient treated with proton-based radiotherapy. Every receptor here comes from a man between 60 and 75 years old with pancreatic cancer.

This chain connects TRBV9 to TRBJ1-1, with 7 bases aligning to TRBD1. This CDR3 has 16 residues. V was clipped by 0 bases and J by 1 base; unmatched bases: 6. Germline loops: CDR1 SGDLS, CDR2 YYNGEE. CDR3: CASSVGRGQANTEAFF. The CDR3, as DNA: TGTGCCAGCAGCGTAGGGAGGGGGCAGGCGAACACTGAAGCTTTCTTT.

The chain joins TRBV5-1 to TRBJ1-2; maybe TRBD1 (6 bases). Trimming removed 2 bases at V and 5 bases at J, with 10 bases between. CDR1 is SGHRS and CDR2 is YFSETQ in the germline V gene. This CDR3 has 13 residues. CDR3 bases: TGCGCCAGCAGCTTTAAGGGGGTGTATGGCTACACCTTC. Protein sequence: CASSFKGVYGYTF.

The chain couples TRBV2 to TRBJ2-2; D is unresolved. Germline CDR1 SNHLY, CDR2 FYNNEI. There are 13 residues in the CDR3. Trimming removed 6 bases from V and 7 bases from J, with 12 bases in between. The CDR3 region has the DNA TGTGCCAGCAGCATAATATCAAGCGGGGAGCTGTTTTTT. It codes for CASSIISSGELFF.

This clone was seen only once. The chain joins TRBV14 to TRBJ1-4; D not resolved. Germline CDR1 and CDR2: SGHDN and FVKESK. Trimming pared 1 base from V and 1 base from J, leaving 4 bases between. This CDR3 is 14 amino acids long. This CDR3 is CASSQGETNEKLFF. CDR3 DNA sequence: TGTGCCAGCAGCCAAGGTGAAACTAATGAAAAACTGTTTTTT.

The rearrangement joins TRBV29-1 to TRBJ2-1, with 8 bases lining up with TRBD1. Germline V lookup: CDR1 SQVTM, CDR2 ANQGSEA. The CDR3 loop spans 13 amino acids. The junction had 3 bases not matched to a gene; V was cut back by 6 bases and J by 2 bases. CDR3 in DNA: TGCAGCGTGGGGACAGGAACCTACAATGAGCAGTTCTTC. Amino acid sequence: CSVGTGTYNEQFF.

The gene calls are TRBV28 and TRBJ1-5; no clear D. This CDR3 has 13 amino acids. The germline CDR1 and CDR2 sequences are MDHEN and SYDVKM. V dropped 1 base and J dropped 8 bases, with 9 bases sitting between them. The CDR3 loop is CASSLLGLKPQHF. Written as DNA, the CDR3 is TGTGCCAGCAGTTTATTAGGGTTGAAGCCCCAGCATTTT.

CDR3 DNA sequence: TGTGCCAGCAGGGCGAAAGGACAGGGCCCCTACAATGAGCAGTTCTTC. Amino acids: CASRAKGQGPYNEQFF. The chain employs TRBV7-8 and TRBJ2-1; 8 bases are a match to TRBD1. V was clipped by 6 bases and J by 2 bases; unmatched bases: 9. This CDR3 has 16 amino acids. Per germline, CDR1 SGHVS and CDR2 FQNEAQ.

The chain combines TRBV6-1 with TRBJ2-7; no reliable D call. The V end was cut by 2 bases, the J end by 2 bases, with 10 bases between. The CDR3 consists of 14 residues. The germline V gene has CDR1 MNHNS and CDR2 SASEGT. CDR3 region: CASSEPGRAYEQYF. CDR3 DNA: TGTGCCAGCAGTGAACCCGGACGGGCCTACGAGCAGTACTTC.

The genes are TRBV18 and TRBJ2-7; possibly TRBD2 for D (5 bases). The CDR3 consists of 17 residues. The germline V gene encodes CDR1 KGHSH and CDR2 LQKENI. V lost 2 bases to trimming and J lost 4 bases, with 21 bases between them. For the CDR3, the DNA is TGTGCCAGCTCACCATCAGTGAGCGGAACACGACCGTACGAGCAGTACTTC. It specifies CASSPSVSGTRPYEQYF.

The chain carries TRBV19 and TRBJ1-5, with a tentative D call TRBD1 (5 bases). The ends were cut back, 9 bases at V and 3 bases at J, with 12 bases in the middle. Germline V gives CDR1 LNHDA, CDR2 SQIVND (reference sequence). The CDR3 is 13 amino acids. CDR3 loop: CASHTGTNQPQHF. In nucleotides, the CDR3 is TGTGCCAGCCACACCGGGACCAATCAGCCCCAGCATTTT.

The J gene is TRBJ2-7, the V gene TRBV7-6, with D tentatively TRBD1 or TRBD2 (7 bases each). CDR1 is SGHVS, CDR2 FNYEAQ, per germline. Trimming shortened V by 6 bases and J by 2 bases, and 17 bases separated the two germline ends. This CDR3 is 15 amino acids long. CDR3 in amino acids: CASSSNRGGAYEQYF. The CDR3 coding sequence is TGTGCCAGCAGTTCCAACAGGGGAGGGGCCTACGAGCAGTACTTC.

This chain joins TRBV2 and TRBJ2-1; D is possibly TRBD1 (5 bases). This CDR3 has 14 amino acids. The V end lost 4 bases, the J end lost 7 bases, and 14 bases lay between the germline ends. The germline gives CDR1 SNHLY, CDR2 FYNNEI. The CDR3 nucleotides read TGTGCCAGCAGTGCAAGGACAAGCAAGAATGAGCAGTTCTTC. Translated, it gives CASSARTSKNEQFF.

V is TRBV14 and J is TRBJ2-3, with TRBD2 as a possible D gene (5 bases). CDR3 length: 15 amino acids. Germline-derived CDR1 and CDR2 are SGHDN and FVKESK. Trimming left V 4 bases short and J 3 bases short, with 14 bases between. The CDR3: CASSLRGGLTDTQYF. The CDR3 DNA follows: TGTGCCAGCAGCCTCAGAGGCGGGTTGACAGATACGCAGTATTTT.

The V and J genes are TRBV28 and TRBJ2-7; tentative D call: TRBD2 (5 bases). The germline V gene encodes CDR1 MDHEN and CDR2 SYDVKM. V was trimmed by 3 bases and J by 5 bases, leaving 17 bases between them. The CDR3 runs 15 residues. CDR3 residues: CASSFSRGSLDEQYF. The CDR3 DNA follows: TGTGCCAGCAGTTTTAGCCGAGGGTCCCTGGACGAGCAGTACTTC.

V gene TRBV7-8 combines with J gene TRBJ2-7; possibly TRBD2 for D (5 bases). The CDR3 is made up of 14 amino acids. Germline-derived CDR1 and CDR2 are SGHVS and FQNEAQ. Trimming took off 5 bases at V and 0 bases at J, with 11 bases between the two ends. The CDR3 sequence is CASSPELASYEQYF. In DNA, the CDR3 is TGTGCCAGCAGCCCCGAGCTAGCCTCCTACGAGCAGTACTTC.

This chain connects TRBV28 to TRBJ1-4; a possible D gene is TRBD1 (5 bases). Trimming took 5 bases from V and 5 from J, leaving 15 bases between them. The CDR3 consists of 15 residues. Germline V CDR1 and CDR2: MDHEN, SYDVKM. The CDR3 sequence: CASSLGGTQNEKLFF. DNA for the CDR3: TGTGCCAGCAGTCTGGGCGGGACGCAGAATGAAAAACTGTTTTTT.

The chain couples TRBV29-1 to TRBJ2-2; possible D gene TRBD1, 6 bases. Germline V lookup: CDR1 SQVTM, CDR2 ANQGSEA. The V and J ends lost 3 bases and 2 bases respectively, with 7 bases between them. CDR3 size: 13 residues. The CDR3 nucleotides read TGCAGCGTTGACAGGGGAAACACCGGGGAGCTGTTTTTT. Translation gives CSVDRGNTGELFF.

The chain recombines TRBV29-1 with TRBJ2-1, with 7 bases fitting TRBD2. V gave up 4 bases and J gave up 8 bases; unmatched junction bases: 2. CDR3 length: 11 residues. The germline gives CDR1 SQVTM, CDR2 ANQGSEA. CDR3 nucleotides: TGCAGCGTTGTACTAGCGCATGAGCAGTTCTTC. The encoded protein is CSVVLAHEQFF.

The chain is built from TRBV18 and TRBJ1-1, with 8 bases that match TRBD1. This CDR3 spans 16 amino acids. Germline loops: CDR1 KGHSH, CDR2 LQKENI. V dropped 3 bases and J dropped 2; count of bases not matched to a gene: 8. As DNA, the CDR3 is TGTGCCAGCTCACCGCTAGGACAGGGTAGAAACACTGAAGCTTTCTTT. The encoded protein is CASSPLGQGRNTEAFF.

The chain couples TRBV28 to TRBJ2-7; D call uncertain. Germline V gene lookup returns CDR1 MDHEN and CDR2 SYDVKM. This CDR3 is built from 13 residues. V lost 3 bases, J lost 0 bases, and 6 bases lay in between. The CDR3 DNA reads as TGTGCCAGCAGTTTGGGAAGCTCCTACGAGCAGTACTTC. Amino acid sequence: CASSLGSSYEQYF.

V usage is TRBV6-1 and J usage is TRBJ1-4; D gene unclear. V lost 3 bases and J 4 bases, leaving 15 bases between the germline ends. The CDR3 loop spans 16 amino acids. Germline CDR1 reads MNHNS; CDR2 reads SASEGT. The CDR3 nucleotides are TGTGCCAGCAGTGATCCATCAGGAGGCTTTAATGAAAAACTGTTTTTT. Residues: CASSDPSGGFNEKLFF.

V usage is TRBV28 and J usage is TRBJ2-7, with 8 bases matching TRBD2. The CDR3 length is 16 residues. Germline CDR1 MDHEN, CDR2 SYDVKM. V trimming: 6 bases; J trimming: 3 bases; junction bases outside the gene matches: 13. The CDR3 region has the DNA TGTGCCAGCAGAACCTCGGGGGGGGACGGCCACTACGAGCAGTACTTC. Amino acids: CASRTSGGDGHYEQYF.

The rearrangement uses TRBV7-6 and TRBJ2-5; D is unresolved. Looked up from germline, CDR1 is SGHVS and CDR2 is FNYEAQ. The germline V and J ends were trimmed by 5 bases and 2 bases, with 3 bases remaining between them. The CDR3 runs to 11 residues. CDR3 region: CASSRQETQYF. The CDR3 DNA reads TGTGCCAGCAGCCGGCAAGAGACCCAGTACTTC. Supplemented by reference TRBV7-6 and TRBJ2-5, the full variable domain reads GAGVSQSPRYKVTKRGQDVALRCDPISGHVSLYWYRQALGQGPEFLTYFNYEAQQDKSGLPNDRFSAERPEGSISTLTIQRTEQRDSAMYRCASSRQETQYFGPGTRLLVL.

V is TRBV6-1 and J is TRBJ1-5; possibly TRBD1 for D (6 bases). With 6 bases removed from V and 7 bases from J, the gap between germline ends came to 19 bases. Germline loops: CDR1 MNHNS, CDR2 SASEGT. This CDR3 spans 15 amino acids. As DNA, the CDR3 is TGTGCCAGCAGAGGCTTCTCTCAGGGGATACAGCCCCAGCATTTT. It yields the protein CASRGFSQGIQPQHF.

The sample holds a few counts of this clone. J is TRBJ1-5 and V is TRBV9, with TRBD1 identical over 7 bases. The CDR3 totals 15 residues. CDR1 and CDR2 from the germline V gene are SGDLS and YYNGEE. V shed 2 bases, J shed 6 bases, and the junction held 8 bases outside the gene matches. The CDR3 coding sequence is TGTGCCAGCAGCGTCGGGACAGATTTTGGTCAGCCCCAGCATTTT. Protein: CASSVGTDFGQPQHF.